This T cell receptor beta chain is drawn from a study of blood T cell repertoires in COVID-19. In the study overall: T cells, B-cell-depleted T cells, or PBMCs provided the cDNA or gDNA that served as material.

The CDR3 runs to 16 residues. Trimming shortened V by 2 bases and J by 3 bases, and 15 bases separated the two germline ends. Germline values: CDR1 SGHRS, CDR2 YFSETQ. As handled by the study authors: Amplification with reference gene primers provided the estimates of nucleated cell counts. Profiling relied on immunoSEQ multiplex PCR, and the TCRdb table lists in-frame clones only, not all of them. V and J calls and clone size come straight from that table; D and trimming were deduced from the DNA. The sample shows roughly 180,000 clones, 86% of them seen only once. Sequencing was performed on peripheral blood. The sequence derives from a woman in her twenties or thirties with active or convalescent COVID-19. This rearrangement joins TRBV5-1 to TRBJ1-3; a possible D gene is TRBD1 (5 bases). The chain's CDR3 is CASSFSDPGYGNTIYF. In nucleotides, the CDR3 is TGCGCCAGCAGCTTCTCTGACCCAGGGTATGGAAACACCATATATTTT.